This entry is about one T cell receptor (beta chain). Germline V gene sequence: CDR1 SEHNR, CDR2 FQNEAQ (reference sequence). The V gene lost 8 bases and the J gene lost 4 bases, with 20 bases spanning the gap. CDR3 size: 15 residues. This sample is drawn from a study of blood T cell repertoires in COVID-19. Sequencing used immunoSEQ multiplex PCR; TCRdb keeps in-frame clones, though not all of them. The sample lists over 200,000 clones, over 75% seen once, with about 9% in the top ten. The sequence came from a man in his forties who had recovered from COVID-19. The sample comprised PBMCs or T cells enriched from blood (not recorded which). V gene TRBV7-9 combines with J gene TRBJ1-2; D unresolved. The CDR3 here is CASVSDDWQSYGYTF. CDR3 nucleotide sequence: TGTGCCAGCGTGTCAGACGACTGGCAGAGCTATGGCTACACCTTC.